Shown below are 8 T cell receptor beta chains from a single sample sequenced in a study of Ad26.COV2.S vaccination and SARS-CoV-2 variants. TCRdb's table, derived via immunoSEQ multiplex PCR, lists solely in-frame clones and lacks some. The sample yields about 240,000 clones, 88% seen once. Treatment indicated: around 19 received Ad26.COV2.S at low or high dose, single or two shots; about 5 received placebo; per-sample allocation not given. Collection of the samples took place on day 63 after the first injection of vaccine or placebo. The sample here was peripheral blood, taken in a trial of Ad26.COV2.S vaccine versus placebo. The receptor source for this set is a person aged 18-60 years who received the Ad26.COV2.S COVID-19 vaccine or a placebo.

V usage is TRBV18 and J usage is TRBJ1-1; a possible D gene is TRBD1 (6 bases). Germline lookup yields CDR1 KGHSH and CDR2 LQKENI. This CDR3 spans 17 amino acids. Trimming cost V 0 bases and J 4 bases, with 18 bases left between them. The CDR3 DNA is TGTGCCAGCTCACCACCCCCCCCGGGACACAAAATCACTGAAGCTTTCTTT. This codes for CASSPPPPGHKITEAFF.

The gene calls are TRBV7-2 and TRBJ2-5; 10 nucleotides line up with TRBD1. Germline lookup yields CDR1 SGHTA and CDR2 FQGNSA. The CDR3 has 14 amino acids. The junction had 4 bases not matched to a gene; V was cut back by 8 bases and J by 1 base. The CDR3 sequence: CASGRTGGQETQYF. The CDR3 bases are TGTGCCAGCGGCCGGACAGGGGGCCAAGAGACCCAGTACTTC.

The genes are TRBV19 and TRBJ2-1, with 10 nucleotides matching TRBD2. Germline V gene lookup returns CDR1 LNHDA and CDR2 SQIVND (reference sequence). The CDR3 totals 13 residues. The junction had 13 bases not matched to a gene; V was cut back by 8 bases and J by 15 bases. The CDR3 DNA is TGTGCCAGTTTTTTAGCGGGGGGCTCCGAGTGGTTCTTC. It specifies CASFLAGGSEWFF.

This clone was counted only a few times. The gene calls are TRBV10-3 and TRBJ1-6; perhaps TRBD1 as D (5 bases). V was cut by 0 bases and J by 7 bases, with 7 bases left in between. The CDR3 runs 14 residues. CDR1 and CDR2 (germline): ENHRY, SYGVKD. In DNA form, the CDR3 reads TGTGCCATCAGTGAGTCAGGGGTAAATTCACCCCTCCACTTT. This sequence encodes CAISESGVNSPLHF.

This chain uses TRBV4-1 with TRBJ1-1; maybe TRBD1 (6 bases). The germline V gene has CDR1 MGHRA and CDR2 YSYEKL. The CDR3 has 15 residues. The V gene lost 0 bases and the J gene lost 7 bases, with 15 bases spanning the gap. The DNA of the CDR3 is TGCGCCAGCAGCCAAGAGGCAGGGGTGACGAGTGAAGCTTTCTTT. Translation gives CASSQEAGVTSEAFF.

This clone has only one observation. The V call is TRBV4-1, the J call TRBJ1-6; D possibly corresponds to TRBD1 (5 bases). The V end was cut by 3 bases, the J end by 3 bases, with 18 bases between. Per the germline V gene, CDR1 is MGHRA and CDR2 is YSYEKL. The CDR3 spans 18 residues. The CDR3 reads CASSHIQRRGGYNSPLHF. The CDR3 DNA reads TGCGCCAGCAGCCACATCCAACGCCGGGGGGGCTATAATTCACCCCTCCACTTT.

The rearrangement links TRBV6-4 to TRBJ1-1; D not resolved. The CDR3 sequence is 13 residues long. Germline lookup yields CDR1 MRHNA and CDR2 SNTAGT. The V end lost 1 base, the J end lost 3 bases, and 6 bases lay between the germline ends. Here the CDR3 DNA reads TGTGCCAGCAGTGACTACGAAGACACTGAAGCTTTCTTT. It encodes CASSDYEDTEAFF.

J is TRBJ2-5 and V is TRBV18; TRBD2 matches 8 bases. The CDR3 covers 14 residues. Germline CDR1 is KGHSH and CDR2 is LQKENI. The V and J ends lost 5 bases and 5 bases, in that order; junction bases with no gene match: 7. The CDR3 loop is CASSVTPGGETQYF. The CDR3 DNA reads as TGTGCCAGCTCAGTTACTCCGGGAGGGGAGACCCAGTACTTC.